Following are 2 T cell receptor beta chains from one sample sequenced in a study of cytotoxic CD8 clonotypes in ibrutinib-treated CLL. Assay: immunoSEQ multiplex PCR; the TCRdb copy retains only in-frame clones and omits some. The sample holds approximately 91,000 clones; roughly 77% are singletons and the top ten take roughly 5%. The sequencing used PBMCs, collected after 12 months of ibrutinib treatment. The receptors were sampled from a human donor with chronic lymphocytic leukemia.

The rearrangement joins TRBV19 to TRBJ1-1, with 7 bases lining up with TRBD1. The germline V gene has CDR1 LNHDA and CDR2 SQIVND (reference sequence). The ends lost 1 base at V and 6 bases at J; junction bases unmatched: 5. This CDR3 contains 14 residues. The CDR3 coding sequence is TGTGCCAGTAGTATAGTGACCAGGGGGGCTGAAGCTTTCTTT. Protein: CASSIVTRGAEAFF.

This chain joins TRBV30 and TRBJ1-3; D gene uncertain. The germline V gene encodes CDR1 GTSNPN and CDR2 SVGIG (reference sequence). The CDR3 runs to 12 residues. Between the trimmed V and J ends, which lost 8 bases and 4 bases, there was a span of 12 bases. The DNA of the CDR3 is TGTGCCGCCGGGTTAGGGGGAAACACCATATATTTT. It is translated as CAAGLGGNTIYF.